The source of this T cell receptor beta chain is a study of blood T cell repertoires in COVID-19. Across the whole study: Sites across the United States, Italy and Spain contributed samples from acute and convalescent COVID-19. T cells, B-cell-depleted T cells, or PBMCs provided the cDNA or gDNA that served as material.

Original methodology: Nucleated cell number was recorded as an estimate derived from reference gene primer amplification. TCRdb's copy holds only in-frame clones and misses some; the assay was immunoSEQ multiplex PCR. The D gene and trimming were derived from the DNA, and the V and J assignments and clone size from that table. The sample includes roughly 70,000 clones, around 87% of them seen just once. The sequence was obtained from a woman aged 80 or older with active or convalescent COVID-19. The sample consisted of peripheral blood.

DNA for the CDR3: TGTGCCATCAGTCCGGGACAGGGTGTGGTCTACTACGAGCAGTACTTC. Amino acid sequence: CAISPGQGVVYYEQYF. The chain uses TRBV10-3 and TRBJ2-7, with 9 bases identical to TRBD1. CDR1 and CDR2 (germline): ENHRY, SYGVKD. V trimming: 5 bases; J trimming: 3 bases; junction bases outside the gene matches: 11. This CDR3 has 16 amino acids.